These 24 T cell receptor beta chains came from one sample sequenced in a study of shared clonotypes between healthy human individuals. TCRdb's table, derived via immunoSEQ multiplex PCR, lists solely in-frame clones and lacks some. The table includes a few hundred thousand clones, more than 95% detected once. Sequences were obtained from naive CD4+ T cells sorted from blood. Subset specified: CD45RA+ positively selected. Source of these receptors: a woman under 40 in good health.

This rearrangement joins TRBV6-6 to TRBJ2-7, with D tentatively TRBD1 (6 bases). The V gene's germline CDR1 is MNHNY and CDR2 SVGAGI (reference sequence). The V gene lost 4 bases and the J gene lost 3 bases, with 13 bases spanning the gap. The CDR3 spans 14 residues. The chain's CDR3 is CASSFSGTNYEQYF. In nucleotides, the CDR3 is TGTGCCAGCAGTTTTTCCGGGACAAACTACGAGCAGTACTTC.

This chain links TRBV18 with TRBJ2-2; 11 nucleotides agree with TRBD2. There are 16 residues in the CDR3. The trim removed 3 bases at V and 1 base at J, leaving 1 base unmatched. CDR1 is KGHSH and CDR2 is LQKENI in the germline V gene. The CDR3, as DNA: TGTGCCAGCTCACCGGGACTAGCGGTGAACACCGGGGAGCTGTTTTTT. Translation: CASSPGLAVNTGELFF.

The chain links TRBV5-1 to TRBJ2-1, with 10 bases that match TRBD1. In germline, CDR1 is SGHRS, CDR2 YFSETQ. Germline trimming cut 3 bases from V and 8 bases from J; bases unmatched to any gene: 5. The CDR3 runs to 14 residues. The CDR3 spells CASSSGQGIDEQFF. CDR3 nucleotides: TGCGCCAGCAGCTCGGGACAGGGGATCGATGAGCAGTTCTTC.

The CDR3 DNA reads TGTGCCAGCAGTGTTTACAATGAGCAGTTCTTC. It is translated as CASSVYNEQFF. The rearrangement joins TRBV6-1 to TRBJ2-1; D ambiguous. Trimming pared 4 bases from V and 4 bases from J, leaving 2 bases between. In germline, CDR1 is MNHNS, CDR2 SASEGT. CDR3 length: 11 amino acids.

The V call is TRBV7-9, the J call TRBJ2-2; 7 bases line up with TRBD2. J lost 6 bases, V lost 5 bases, and 18 bases had no gene match. This CDR3 is 18 amino acids long. CDR1 is SEHNR and CDR2 is FQNEAQ in the germline V gene (reference sequence). The CDR3 nucleotides read TGTGCCAGCAGCCCCCACCGGGGCGGGAGAAGGTTCCCCGGGGAGCTGTTTTTT. Encoded protein: CASSPHRGGRRFPGELFF.

The chain has TRBV29-1 and TRBJ2-1; 12 nucleotides line up with TRBD1. The CDR3 covers 11 residues. With 7 bases clipped from V and 12 bases from J, the junction kept 4 bases outside the gene matches. Germline CDR1 reads SQVTM; CDR2 reads ANQGSEA. CDR3 amino acids: CSGGTGGAQFF. In DNA form, the CDR3 reads TGCAGCGGCGGGACAGGGGGCGCGCAGTTCTTC.

V and J are TRBV7-6 and TRBJ1-6; perhaps TRBD1 as D (5 bases). The CDR3 spans 16 residues. The V end lost 2 bases, the J end lost 9 bases, and 17 bases lay between the germline ends. Germline values: CDR1 SGHVS, CDR2 FNYEAQ. CDR3 amino acids: CASSLMAVQGGSPLHF. The DNA for the CDR3 is TGTGCCAGCAGCTTAATGGCGGTGCAGGGCGGTTCACCCCTCCACTTT.

The V and J genes are TRBV28 and TRBJ1-3; unclear D gene. Germline V lookup: CDR1 MDHEN, CDR2 SYDVKM. This CDR3 region has 15 residues. The V gene lost 3 bases and the J gene lost 0 bases, with 9 bases spanning the gap. CDR3 loop: CASSLTPTSGNTIYF. CDR3 in DNA: TGTGCCAGCAGTTTGACGCCAACCTCTGGAAACACCATATATTTT. Variable domain in full (rest from reference TRBV28 and TRBJ1-3): DVKVTQSSRYLVKRTGEKVFLECVQDMDHENMFWYRQDPGLGLRLIYFSYDVKMKEKGDIPEGYSVSREKKERFSLILESASTNQTSMYLCASSLTPTSGNTIYFGEGSWLTVV.

The chain uses TRBV27 and TRBJ2-3; 12 bases align to TRBD2. J gave up 4 bases and V 10 bases, and 15 bases lay outside the gene matches. This CDR3 comprises 17 residues. The germline V gene has CDR1 MNHEY and CDR2 SMNVEV (reference sequence). The CDR3 loop is CATADRVGTSGSDTQYF. The CDR3 DNA reads TGTGCCACCGCCGACAGGGTTGGGACTAGCGGGTCAGATACGCAGTATTTT.

The V gene is TRBV11-3, the J gene TRBJ1-5, with 7 bases matching TRBD1. There are 14 residues in the CDR3. Trimming cost V 4 bases and J 7 bases; bases outside gene matches: 7. Per the germline V gene, CDR1 is SGHNT and CDR2 is YENEEA. CDR3 nucleotide sequence: TGTGCCAGCAGCTCACGGACAGGCGGCCAGCCCCAGCATTTT. Its protein is CASSSRTGGQPQHF.

This chain's CDR3 is CASTEVGLGNTIYF. The CDR3 region has the DNA TGTGCCAGTACAGAGGTGGGCCTTGGAAACACCATATATTTT. V usage is TRBV19 and J usage is TRBJ1-3; D not resolved. Germline V gives CDR1 LNHDA, CDR2 SQIVND (reference sequence). Trimming stripped 7 bases from V and 3 bases from J, with 13 bases between. This CDR3 contains 14 residues.

The V and J genes are TRBV29-1 and TRBJ2-5, with D uncertain. This CDR3 comprises 12 residues. V dropped 4 bases and J dropped 2 bases, with 8 bases sitting between them. Germline CDR1 and CDR2: SQVTM and ANQGSEA. CDR3 sequence: CSVAADQETQYF. The CDR3, as DNA: TGCAGCGTTGCGGCAGATCAAGAGACCCAGTACTTC.

The V gene is TRBV28, the J gene TRBJ1-2; tentative D call: TRBD1 (5 bases). V was clipped by 7 bases and J by 2 bases, with 11 bases between them. Germline V gene lookup returns CDR1 MDHEN and CDR2 SYDVKM. The CDR3 loop spans 13 amino acids. The CDR3 DNA follows: TGTGCCAGCAAACGGAGGGGAAACTATGGCTACACCTTC. Residues: CASKRRGNYGYTF.

This chain links TRBV5-6 with TRBJ2-1; TRBD2 agrees at 15 bases. Germline V CDR1 and CDR2: SGHDT, YYEEEE. The CDR3 has 16 residues. The V and J ends lost 3 bases and 6 bases, in that order; junction bases with no gene match: 4. CDR3 DNA sequence: TGTGCCAGCAGCTCCGGACTAGCGGGAGGGGTCAATGAGCAGTTCTTC. Encoded protein: CASSSGLAGGVNEQFF. Together with reference TRBV5-6 and TRBJ2-1, the CDR3 gives the full variable domain: DAGVTQSPTHLIKTRGQQVTLRCSPKSGHDTVSWYQQALGQGPQFIFQYYEEEERQRGNFPDRFSGHQFPNYSSELNVNALLLGDSALYLCASSSGLAGGVNEQFFGPGTRLTVL.

J is TRBJ2-5 and V is TRBV2; D possibly uses TRBD1 or TRBD2 (5 bases each). Germline CDR1 reads SNHLY; CDR2 reads FYNNEI. Between the trimmed V and J ends, which lost 5 bases and 1 base, there was a span of 14 bases. There are 15 residues in the CDR3. The CDR3 bases are TGTGCCAGCAGTAAATCGGGACGGACCCAAGAGACCCAGTACTTC. Its translation is CASSKSGRTQETQYF. Drawing the rest from reference TRBV2 and TRBJ2-5, the complete variable domain is EPEVTQTPSHQVTQMGQEVILRCVPISNHLYFYWYRQILGQKVEFLVSFYNNEISEKSEIFDDQFSVERPDGSNFTLKIRSTKLEDSAMYFCASSKSGRTQETQYFGPGTRLLVL.

This chain joins TRBV2 and TRBJ1-2; 7 bases map to TRBD1. V shed 6 bases, J shed 0 bases, and the junction held 4 bases outside the gene matches. Looked up from germline, CDR1 is SNHLY and CDR2 is FYNNEI. The CDR3 is 14 residues long. The CDR3 is CASSDRAANYGYTF. CDR3 in DNA: TGTGCCAGCAGCGACAGGGCGGCTAACTATGGCTACACCTTC.

CDR3 loop: CASSGRRGRNYGYTF. The CDR3 coding sequence is TGTGCCAGCAGCGGGCGGAGGGGTCGGAACTATGGCTACACCTTC. V is TRBV7-2 and J is TRBJ1-2, with D tentatively TRBD1 (5 bases). The CDR3 consists of 15 residues. Per germline, CDR1 SGHTA and CDR2 FQGNSA. V lost 5 bases to trimming and J lost 2 bases, with 15 bases between them.

This rearrangement joins TRBV28 to TRBJ2-3; 10 bases fit TRBD2. CDR1 and CDR2 (germline): MDHEN, SYDVKM. V lost 6 bases and J lost 4; bases outside the gene matches: 7. The CDR3 has 15 residues. CDR3 sequence reads: CASRDLAGAADTQYF. The CDR3 bases are TGTGCCAGCAGGGATCTAGCGGGAGCCGCAGATACGCAGTATTTT.

The V call is TRBV2, the J call TRBJ2-1; the D gene is possibly TRBD2 (6 bases). CDR1 and CDR2 from the germline V gene are SNHLY and FYNNEI. Trimming left V 3 bases short and J 0 bases short, with 15 bases between. This CDR3 has 17 residues. This CDR3 is CASSELSLASSYNEQFF. The CDR3, as DNA: TGTGCCAGCAGTGAGTTGTCCCTAGCGAGCTCCTACAATGAGCAGTTCTTC.

The count of this clone is one. This chain connects TRBV7-9 to TRBJ2-3; D is unclear. Germline-derived CDR1 and CDR2 are SEHNR and FQNEAQ (reference sequence). The CDR3 runs 12 residues. Trimming pared 2 bases from V and 6 bases from J, leaving 6 bases between. This chain's CDR3 is CASSLLVDTQYF. For the CDR3, the DNA is TGTGCCAGCAGCTTATTAGTGGATACGCAGTATTTT.

The chain uses TRBV5-1 and TRBJ2-1; 8 bases fit TRBD2. The CDR3 is made up of 16 amino acids. With 0 bases clipped from V and 3 bases from J, the junction kept 5 bases outside the gene matches. Germline V gives CDR1 SGHRS, CDR2 YFSETQ. The CDR3 here is CASSLAAGTSYNEQFF. DNA of the CDR3: TGCGCCAGCAGCTTGGCCGCCGGGACTAGCTACAATGAGCAGTTCTTC.

V and J are TRBV5-1 and TRBJ2-3, with D possibly TRBD1 on 6 matching bases. Deletions cut 3 bases from V and 3 bases from J, with 11 bases between. The CDR3 runs 14 residues. Looked up from germline, CDR1 is SGHRS and CDR2 is YFSETQ. The CDR3 protein is CASSSQGHTDTQYF. CDR3 DNA sequence: TGCGCCAGCAGCTCCCAGGGGCATACAGATACGCAGTATTTT.

In DNA, the CDR3 is TGTGCCAGCACGGGTAGCGGCAGGATGTACGAGCAGTACTTC. Protein product: CASTGSGRMYEQYF. This chain joins TRBV28 and TRBJ2-7, with D possibly TRBD2 on 6 matching bases. V shed 7 bases and J shed 4 bases, with 17 bases lying between them. CDR1 and CDR2 from the germline V gene are MDHEN and SYDVKM. The CDR3 runs to 14 residues. The whole variable domain, remainder taken from reference TRBV28 and TRBJ2-7, is DVKVTQSSRYLVKRTGEKVFLECVQDMDHENMFWYRQDPGLGLRLIYFSYDVKMKEKGDIPEGYSVSREKKERFSLILESASTNQTSMYLCASTGSGRMYEQYFGPGTRLTVT.

CDR3 loop: CASGTSVSYEQYF. CDR3 coding DNA: TGTGCCAGCGGGACTAGCGTCTCCTACGAGCAGTACTTC. The V call is TRBV7-2, the J call TRBJ2-5, with 10 bases identical to TRBD2. The J call may be in error: the DNA end matches TRBJ2-7 better. Per the germline V gene, CDR1 is SGHTA and CDR2 is FQGNSA. This CDR3 contains 13 residues.